This TCR beta chain is drawn from a study of cytomegalovirus exposure and HLA in healthy donors. Note on this clone: Antigen specificity is unknown.

Per germline, CDR1 MNHNY and CDR2 SVGAGI (reference sequence). The V gene lost 6 bases and the J gene lost 7 bases, with 6 bases spanning the gap. This CDR3 spans 11 amino acids. PCR was performed using 60 Vbeta and 13 Jbeta primers. Original processing methods: An analysis performed later counted 75 million to 80 million unique TCR beta chains (roughly 10 million of them shared). The protocol was immunoSEQ multiplex PCR, while the TCRdb copy is restricted to in-frame clones and leaves out a portion. For V, J and clone size, that table is used; D and trimming come from the DNA. Among 70,000 to 95,000 clones listed, 80% were seen once. Study-wide points: In the analysis, some V segments, TRBV6-2 and TRBV6-3 included, were excluded as indistinguishable. A few CMV-associated chains were confirmed in vitro to be specific for CMV antigens. Highest at DRB1 and lowest at HLA-C, TCR association rates differed among HLA loci in a later analysis.

This sequence was found in a young man in good health and CMV-seronegative. Sequencing used PBMCs. This rearrangement joins TRBV6-6 to TRBJ1-4; D uncertain. The CDR3, as DNA: TGTGCCAGCAGGAGGCTTGAAAAACTGTTTTTT. This codes for CASRRLEKLFF.